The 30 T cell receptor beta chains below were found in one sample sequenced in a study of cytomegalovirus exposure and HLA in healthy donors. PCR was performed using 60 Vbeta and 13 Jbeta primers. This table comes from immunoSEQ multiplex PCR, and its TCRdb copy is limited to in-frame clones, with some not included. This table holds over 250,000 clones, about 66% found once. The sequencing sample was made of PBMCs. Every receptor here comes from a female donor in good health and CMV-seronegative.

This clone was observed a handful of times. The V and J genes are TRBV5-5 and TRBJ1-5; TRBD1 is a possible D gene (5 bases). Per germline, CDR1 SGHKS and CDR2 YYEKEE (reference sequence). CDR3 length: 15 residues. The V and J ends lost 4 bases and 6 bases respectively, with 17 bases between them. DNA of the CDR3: TGTGCCAGCAGCATAACGGGGGAAGGGACTCAGCCCCAGCATTTT. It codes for CASSITGEGTQPQHF.

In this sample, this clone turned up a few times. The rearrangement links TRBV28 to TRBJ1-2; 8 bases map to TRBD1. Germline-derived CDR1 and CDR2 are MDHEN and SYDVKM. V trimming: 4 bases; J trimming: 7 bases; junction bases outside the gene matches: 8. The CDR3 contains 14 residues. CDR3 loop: CASSSPSGTGGYTF. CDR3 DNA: TGTGCCAGCAGTTCCCCCTCCGGGACAGGTGGCTACACCTTC.

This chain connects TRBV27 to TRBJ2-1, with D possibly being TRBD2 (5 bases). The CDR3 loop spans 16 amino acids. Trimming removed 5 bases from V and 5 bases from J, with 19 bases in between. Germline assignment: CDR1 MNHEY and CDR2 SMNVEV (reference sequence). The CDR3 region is CASSPTNNLYNNEQFF. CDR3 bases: TGTGCCAGCAGTCCGACTAACAACCTGTATAACAATGAGCAGTTCTTC.

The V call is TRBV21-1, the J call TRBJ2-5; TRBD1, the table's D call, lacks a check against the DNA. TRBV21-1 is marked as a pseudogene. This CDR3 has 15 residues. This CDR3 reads CASSFPGTGVSLQYF. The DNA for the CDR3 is TGTGCCAGCAGCTTTCCCGGGACAGGGGTCTCCCTTCAGTACTTC.

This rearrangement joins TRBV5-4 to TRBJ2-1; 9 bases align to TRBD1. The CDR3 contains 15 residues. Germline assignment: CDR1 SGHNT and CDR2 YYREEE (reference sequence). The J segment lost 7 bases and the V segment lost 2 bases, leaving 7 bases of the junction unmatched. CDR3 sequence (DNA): TGTGCCAGCAGCTTCCCGGGACAGGGCGCGAATGAGCAGTTCTTC. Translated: CASSFPGQGANEQFF.

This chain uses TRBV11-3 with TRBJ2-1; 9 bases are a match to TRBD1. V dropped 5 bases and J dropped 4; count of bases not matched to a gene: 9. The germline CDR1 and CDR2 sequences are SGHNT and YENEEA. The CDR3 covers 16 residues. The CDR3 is CASSLPGTGKYNEQFF. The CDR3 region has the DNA TGTGCCAGCAGCCTACCCGGGACAGGGAAATACAATGAGCAGTTCTTC.

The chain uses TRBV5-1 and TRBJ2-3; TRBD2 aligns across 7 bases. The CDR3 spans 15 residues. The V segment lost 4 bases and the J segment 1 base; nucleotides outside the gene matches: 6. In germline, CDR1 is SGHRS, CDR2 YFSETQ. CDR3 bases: TGCGCCAGCAGCGAGAGGGGAGGGGGCACAGATACGCAGTATTTT. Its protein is CASSERGGGTDTQYF. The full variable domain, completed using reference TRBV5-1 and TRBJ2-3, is KAGVTQTPRYLIKTRGQQVTLSCSPISGHRSVSWYQQTPGQGLQFLFEYFSETQRNKGNFPGRFSGRQFSNSRSEMNVSTLELGDSALYLCASSERGGGTDTQYFGPGTRLTVL.

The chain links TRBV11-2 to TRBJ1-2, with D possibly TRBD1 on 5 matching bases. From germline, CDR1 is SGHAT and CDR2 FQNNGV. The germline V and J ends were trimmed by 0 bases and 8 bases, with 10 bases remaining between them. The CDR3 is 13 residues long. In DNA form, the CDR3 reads TGTGCCAGCAGCTTAGAGCACGGGGGAGGCTACACCTTC. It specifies CASSLEHGGGYTF.

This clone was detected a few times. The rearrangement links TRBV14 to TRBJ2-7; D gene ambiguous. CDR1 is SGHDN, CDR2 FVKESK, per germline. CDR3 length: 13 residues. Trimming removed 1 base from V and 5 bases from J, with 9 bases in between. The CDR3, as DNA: TGTGCCAGCAGCCAAGTTGGGCCCGACGAGCAGTACTTC. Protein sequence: CASSQVGPDEQYF.

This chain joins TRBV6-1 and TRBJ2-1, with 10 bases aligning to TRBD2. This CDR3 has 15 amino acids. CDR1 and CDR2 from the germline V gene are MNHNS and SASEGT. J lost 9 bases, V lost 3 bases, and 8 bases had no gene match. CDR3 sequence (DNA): TGTGCCAGCAGTGAGCAGCTAGCGGGAGAAGGTGAGCAGTTCTTC. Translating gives CASSEQLAGEGEQFF.

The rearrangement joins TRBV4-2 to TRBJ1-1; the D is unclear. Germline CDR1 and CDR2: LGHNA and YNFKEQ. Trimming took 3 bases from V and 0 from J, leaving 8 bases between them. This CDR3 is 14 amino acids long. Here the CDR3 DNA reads TGTGCCAGCAGCCACGGAGGAATGAACACTGAAGCTTTCTTT. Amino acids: CASSHGGMNTEAFF.

The CDR3 DNA sequence: TGTGCCAGCTCGGGACTAGCGGCCACCGATGAGCAGTTCTTC. Its protein product is CASSGLAATDEQFF. The chain employs TRBV27 and TRBJ2-1; TRBD2 aligns across 11 bases. Germline CDR1 and CDR2: MNHEY and SMNVEV (reference sequence). V lost 8 bases and J lost 8; bases outside the gene matches: 8. This CDR3 is 14 amino acids long.

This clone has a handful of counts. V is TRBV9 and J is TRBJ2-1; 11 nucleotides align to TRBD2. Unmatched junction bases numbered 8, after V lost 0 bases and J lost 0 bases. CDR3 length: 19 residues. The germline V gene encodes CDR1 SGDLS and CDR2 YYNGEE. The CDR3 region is CASSVEGTSGPYSYNEQFF. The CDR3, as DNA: TGTGCCAGCAGCGTAGAAGGGACTAGCGGTCCTTACTCCTACAATGAGCAGTTCTTC.

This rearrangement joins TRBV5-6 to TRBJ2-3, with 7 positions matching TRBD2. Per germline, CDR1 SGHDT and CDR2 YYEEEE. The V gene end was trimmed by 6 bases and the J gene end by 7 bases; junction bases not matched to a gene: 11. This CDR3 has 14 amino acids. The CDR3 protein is CASTNVASGYTQYF. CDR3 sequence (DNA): TGTGCCAGCACCAATGTGGCTAGCGGTTATACGCAGTATTTT.

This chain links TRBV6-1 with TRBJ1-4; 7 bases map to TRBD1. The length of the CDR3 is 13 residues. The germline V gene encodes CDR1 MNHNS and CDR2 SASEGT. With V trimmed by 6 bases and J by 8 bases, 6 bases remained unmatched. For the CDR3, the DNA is TGTGCCAGCAGGAACGGAGGGGGCGAAAAACTGTTTTTT. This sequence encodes CASRNGGGEKLFF.

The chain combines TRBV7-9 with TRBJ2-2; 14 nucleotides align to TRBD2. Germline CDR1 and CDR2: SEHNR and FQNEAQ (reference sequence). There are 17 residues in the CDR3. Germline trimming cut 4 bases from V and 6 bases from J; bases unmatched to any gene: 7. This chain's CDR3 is CASSSRTSGRPSGELFF. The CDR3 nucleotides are TGTGCCAGCAGCTCCCGGACTAGCGGGAGGCCCTCCGGGGAGCTGTTTTTT. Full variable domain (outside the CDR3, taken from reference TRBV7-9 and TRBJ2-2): DTGVSQNPRHKITKRGQNVTFRCDPISEHNRLYWYRQTLGQGPEFLTYFQNEAQLEKSRLLSDRFSAERPKGSFSTLEIQRTEQGDSAMYLCASSSRTSGRPSGELFFGEGSRLTVL.

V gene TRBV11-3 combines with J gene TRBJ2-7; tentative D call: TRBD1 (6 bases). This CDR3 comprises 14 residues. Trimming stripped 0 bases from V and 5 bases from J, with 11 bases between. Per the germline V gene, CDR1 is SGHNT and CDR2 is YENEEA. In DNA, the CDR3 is TGTGCCAGCAGCTTAGAGGTTGACAGGCACGAGCAGTACTTC. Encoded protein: CASSLEVDRHEQYF.

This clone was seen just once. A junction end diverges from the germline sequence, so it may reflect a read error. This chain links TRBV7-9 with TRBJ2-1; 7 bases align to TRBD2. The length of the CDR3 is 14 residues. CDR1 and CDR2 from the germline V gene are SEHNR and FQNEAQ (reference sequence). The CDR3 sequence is CSSSLVRERNEQFF. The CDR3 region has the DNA TGTTCCAGCAGCTTAGTGCGGGAGCGAAATGAGCAGTTCTTC.

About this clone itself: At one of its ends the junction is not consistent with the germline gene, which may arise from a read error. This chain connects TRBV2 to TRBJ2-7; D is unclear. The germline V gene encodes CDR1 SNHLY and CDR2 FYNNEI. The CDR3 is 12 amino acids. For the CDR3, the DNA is TGTGCCAGCCGTGACCCACTGGACGAGCAGTACTTC. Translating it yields CASRDPLDEQYF. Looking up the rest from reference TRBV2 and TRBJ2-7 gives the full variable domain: EPEVTQTPSHQVTQMGQEVILRCVPISNHLYFYWYRQILGQKVEFLVSFYNNEISEKSEIFDDQFSVERPDGSNFTLKIRSTKLEDSAMYFCASRDPLDEQYFGPGTRLTVT.

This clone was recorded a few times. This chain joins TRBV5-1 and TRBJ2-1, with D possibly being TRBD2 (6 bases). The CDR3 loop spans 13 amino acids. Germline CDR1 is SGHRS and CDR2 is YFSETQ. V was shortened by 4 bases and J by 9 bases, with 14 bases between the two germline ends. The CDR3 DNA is TGCGCCAGCAGCGCCGGACTGGGAGGTGAGCAGTTCTTC. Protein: CASSAGLGGEQFF.

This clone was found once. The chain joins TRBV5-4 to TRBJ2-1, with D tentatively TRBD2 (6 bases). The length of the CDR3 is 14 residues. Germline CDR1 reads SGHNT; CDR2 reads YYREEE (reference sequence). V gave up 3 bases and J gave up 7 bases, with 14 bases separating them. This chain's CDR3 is CASSWDSLGNEQFF. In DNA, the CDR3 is TGTGCCAGCAGCTGGGACTCCTTAGGAAATGAGCAGTTCTTC. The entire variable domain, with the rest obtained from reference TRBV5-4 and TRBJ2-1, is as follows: ETGVTQSPTHLIKTRGQQVTLRCSSQSGHNTVSWYQQALGQGPQFIFQYYREEENGRGNFPPRFSGLQFPNYSSELNVNALELDDSALYLCASSWDSLGNEQFFGPGTRLTVL.

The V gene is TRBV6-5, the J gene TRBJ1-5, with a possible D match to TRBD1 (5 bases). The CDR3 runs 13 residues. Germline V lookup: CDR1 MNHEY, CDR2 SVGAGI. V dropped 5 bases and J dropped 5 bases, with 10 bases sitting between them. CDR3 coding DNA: TGTGCCAGCAGTCGCGCCAGGGATCAGCCCCAGCATTTT. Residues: CASSRARDQPQHF.

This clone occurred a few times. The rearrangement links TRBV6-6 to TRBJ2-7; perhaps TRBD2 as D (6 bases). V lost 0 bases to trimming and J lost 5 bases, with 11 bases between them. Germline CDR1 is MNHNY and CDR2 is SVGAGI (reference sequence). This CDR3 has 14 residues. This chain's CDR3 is CASSYSTTRNEQYF. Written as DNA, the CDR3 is TGTGCCAGCAGTTACTCGACGACTAGGAACGAGCAGTACTTC.

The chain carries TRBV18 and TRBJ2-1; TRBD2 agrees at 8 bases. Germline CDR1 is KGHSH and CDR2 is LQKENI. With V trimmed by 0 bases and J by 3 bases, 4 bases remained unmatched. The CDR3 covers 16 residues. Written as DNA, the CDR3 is TGTGCCAGCTCACCACCGTCCCTAGCGGGCTACAATGAGCAGTTCTTC. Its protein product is CASSPPSLAGYNEQFF.

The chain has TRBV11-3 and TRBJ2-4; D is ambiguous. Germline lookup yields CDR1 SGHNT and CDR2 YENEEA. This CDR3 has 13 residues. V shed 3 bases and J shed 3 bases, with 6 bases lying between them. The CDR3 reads CASSFTNKNIQYF. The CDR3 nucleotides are TGTGCCAGCAGCTTTACAAACAAAAACATTCAGTACTTC.

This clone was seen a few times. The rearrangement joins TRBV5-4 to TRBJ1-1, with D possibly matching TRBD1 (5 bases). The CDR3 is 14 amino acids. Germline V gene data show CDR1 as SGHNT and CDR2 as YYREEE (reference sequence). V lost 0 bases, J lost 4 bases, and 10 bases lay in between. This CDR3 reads CASSLAGGSTEAFF. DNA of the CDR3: TGTGCCAGCAGCTTGGCGGGGGGTAGCACTGAAGCTTTCTTT.

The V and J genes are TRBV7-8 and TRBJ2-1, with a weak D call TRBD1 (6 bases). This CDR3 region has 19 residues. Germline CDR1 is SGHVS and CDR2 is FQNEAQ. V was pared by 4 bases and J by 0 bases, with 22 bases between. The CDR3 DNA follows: TGTGCCAGCAGCTGGGGACCTTCCTCAGGGGTGAGCTCCTACAATGAGCAGTTCTTC. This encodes CASSWGPSSGVSSYNEQFF.

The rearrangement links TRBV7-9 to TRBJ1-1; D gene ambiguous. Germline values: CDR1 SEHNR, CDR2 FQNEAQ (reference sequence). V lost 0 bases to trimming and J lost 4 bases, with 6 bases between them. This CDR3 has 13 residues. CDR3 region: CASSLAHTTEAFF. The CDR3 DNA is TGTGCCAGCAGCTTAGCGCACACCACTGAAGCTTTCTTT.

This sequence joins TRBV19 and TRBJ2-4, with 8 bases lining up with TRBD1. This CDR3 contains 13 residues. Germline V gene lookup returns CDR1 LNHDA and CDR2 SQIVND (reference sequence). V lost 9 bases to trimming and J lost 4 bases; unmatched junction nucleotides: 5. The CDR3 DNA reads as TGTGCCAGCACAGACAGGGGAAAAAACATTCAGTACTTC. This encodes CASTDRGKNIQYF.

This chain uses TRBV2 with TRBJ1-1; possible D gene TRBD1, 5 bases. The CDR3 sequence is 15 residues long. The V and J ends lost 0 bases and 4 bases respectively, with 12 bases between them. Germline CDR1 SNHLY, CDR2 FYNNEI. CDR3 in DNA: TGTGCCAGCAGTGAAGCGGCAGGGAGGAGCACTGAAGCTTTCTTT. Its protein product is CASSEAAGRSTEAFF.